This passage covers 10 T cell receptor beta chains from one sample sequenced in a study of blood T cell repertoires in COVID-19. Produced via immunoSEQ multiplex PCR; TCRdb's table is partial and in-frame only. The sample yields roughly 40,000 clones, about 70% seen once. The specimen was peripheral blood. The receptors were gathered from a man in his 70s with active or convalescent COVID-19.

This chain uses TRBV3-1 (or the pseudogene TRBV3-2) with TRBJ2-3; 7 bases match TRBD2. J gave up 13 bases and V 0 bases, and 16 bases lay outside the gene matches. Germline V CDR1 and CDR2: LGHDT, YNNKEL (reference sequence). The CDR3 loop spans 16 amino acids. The CDR3 sequence is CASSQDERGKGRGEYF. CDR3 coding DNA: TGTGCCAGCAGCCAAGATGAGAGAGGGAAGGGACGGGGGGAGTATTTT.

This clone has a handful of counts. The chain couples TRBV13 to TRBJ1-1; D is possibly TRBD1 (6 bases). V was pared by 10 bases and J by 3 bases, with 12 bases between. This CDR3 comprises 12 residues. The germline CDR1 and CDR2 sequences are PRHDT and FYEKMQ (reference sequence). CDR3 coding DNA: TGTGCCACCACAGGGAGTTACACTGAAGCTTTCTTT. This codes for CATTGSYTEAFF. Filled out from reference TRBV13 and TRBJ1-1, the complete variable domain reads AAGVIQSPRHLIKEKRETATLKCYPIPRHDTVYWYQQGPGQDPQFLISFYEKMQSDKGSIPDRFSAQQFSDYHSELNMSSLELGDSALYFCATTGSYTEAFFGQGTRLTVV.

The chain recombines TRBV28 with TRBJ2-7; 9 bases are shared with TRBD2. The CDR3 contains 15 residues. V gave up 6 bases and J gave up 2 bases; unmatched junction bases: 8. Germline V gives CDR1 MDHEN, CDR2 SYDVKM. CDR3 sequence reads: CASRRRASGAYEQYF. The DNA of the CDR3 is TGTGCCAGCAGAAGAAGGGCTAGCGGGGCCTACGAGCAGTACTTC.

V gene TRBV29-1 combines with J gene TRBJ1-2; TRBD1 aligns across 8 bases. The J segment lost 8 bases and the V segment lost 6 bases, leaving 8 bases of the junction unmatched. Germline V lookup: CDR1 SQVTM, CDR2 ANQGSEA. The CDR3 is made up of 12 amino acids. The chain's CDR3 is CSVPDRGDGYTF. In nucleotides, the CDR3 is TGCAGCGTCCCAGACAGGGGAGACGGCTACACCTTC.

V usage is TRBV29-1 and J usage is TRBJ2-3; TRBD2 is a possible D gene (6 bases). Germline CDR1 is SQVTM and CDR2 is ANQGSEA. The CDR3 contains 15 residues. Trimming took 2 bases from V and 4 from J, leaving 16 bases between them. The CDR3 here is CSVEKGQRAADTQYF. CDR3 nucleotide sequence: TGCAGCGTTGAAAAGGGCCAGCGGGCCGCAGATACGCAGTATTTT.

This chain uses TRBV28 with TRBJ2-2, with TRBD2 as a possible D gene (6 bases). V was cut by 10 bases and J by 2 bases, with 17 bases left in between. In germline, CDR1 is MDHEN, CDR2 SYDVKM. The CDR3 runs to 15 residues. For the CDR3, the DNA is TGTGCCACAAAGACCGGGACTCAAAACACCGGGGAGCTGTTTTTT. It yields the protein CATKTGTQNTGELFF.

The rearrangement links TRBV6-5 to TRBJ1-1; D is ambiguous. The CDR3 is 11 residues long. V was cut by 8 bases and J by 9 bases, with 13 bases left in between. In germline, CDR1 is MNHEY, CDR2 SVGAGI. CDR3 in DNA: TGTGCCAGCGGGCATCGAGACCAAGCTTTCTTT. Encoded protein: CASGHRDQAFF.

In this sample, this clone turned up a few times. This sequence joins TRBV4-1 and TRBJ1-3; D uncertain. The CDR3 extends over 13 amino acids. Germline V gene lookup returns CDR1 MGHRA and CDR2 YSYEKL. V was clipped by 6 bases and J by 4 bases, with 10 bases between them. CDR3 sequence reads: CASSEAWGNTIYF. Written as DNA, the CDR3 is TGCGCCAGCAGTGAAGCGTGGGGAAACACCATATATTTT.

The J gene is TRBJ1-1, the V gene TRBV5-1; a weak D match, TRBD1 (5 bases). The V gene's germline CDR1 is SGHRS and CDR2 YFSETQ. This CDR3 has 15 amino acids. The V gene lost 0 bases and the J gene lost 0 bases, with 9 bases spanning the gap. The CDR3 nucleotides read TGCGCCAGCAGCTTGGTAGGGGCGATGAACACTGAAGCTTTCTTT. Translated, it gives CASSLVGAMNTEAFF.

The rearrangement links TRBV5-1 to TRBJ2-3; 7 nucleotides line up with TRBD2. After removal of 6 bases from V and 0 bases from J, the junction contained 4 bases not matched to a gene. Germline CDR1 and CDR2: SGHRS and YFSETQ. There are 14 residues in the CDR3. The CDR3, as DNA: TGCGCCAGCAAGCGGGGCGATAGCACAGATACGCAGTATTTT. This gives the protein CASKRGDSTDTQYF.